Shown below are 27 T cell receptor beta chains from a single sample sequenced in a study of high-grade serous ovarian cancer treatment subgroups. Profiled with immunoSEQ multiplex PCR; TCRdb holds only in-frame clones, not every one. This sample has 9,500 to 15,000 clones; 88% occur once, and the top ten carry 2.5% to 3.5%. Tumor tissue was taken before any definitive surgery or chemotherapy was given. The sample comprised tumor tissue. These receptors all come from a human donor with high-grade serous ovarian cancer.

The chain joins TRBV6-5 to TRBJ1-1, with D possibly matching TRBD1 (5 bases). The ends were cut back, 5 bases at V and 2 bases at J, with 9 bases in the middle. The germline V gene encodes CDR1 MNHEY and CDR2 SVGAGI. The CDR3 spans 13 residues. The DNA for the CDR3 is TGTGCCAGCAGTCGACAGTCCAACACTGAAGCTTTCTTT. Translation: CASSRQSNTEAFF.

This chain joins TRBV7-6 and TRBJ2-3; 11 nucleotides agree with TRBD2. The germline V gene encodes CDR1 SGHVS and CDR2 FNYEAQ. The CDR3 is 16 amino acids. The junction had 6 bases not matched to a gene; V was cut back by 4 bases and J by 3 bases. The CDR3 bases are TGTGCCAGCAGCTCACTAGCGGGGGTTACAACAGATACGCAGTATTTT. As protein: CASSSLAGVTTDTQYF. Full variable domain (rest looked up from reference TRBV7-6 and TRBJ2-3): GAGVSQSPRYKVTKRGQDVALRCDPISGHVSLYWYRQALGQGPEFLTYFNYEAQQDKSGLPNDRFSAERPEGSISTLTIQRTEQRDSAMYRCASSSLAGVTTDTQYFGPGTRLTVL.

This clone was seen just once. The chain has TRBV2 and TRBJ1-3, with 8 bases that match TRBD1. Trimming took 6 bases from V and 6 from J; bases not matched to a gene: 4. This CDR3 spans 13 amino acids. From germline, CDR1 is SNHLY and CDR2 FYNNEI. CDR3: CASRGDRTNTIYF. CDR3 DNA: TGTGCCAGCAGAGGGGACAGGACAAACACCATATATTTT. The full variable domain, completed using reference TRBV2 and TRBJ1-3, is EPEVTQTPSHQVTQMGQEVILRCVPISNHLYFYWYRQILGQKVEFLVSFYNNEISEKSEIFDDQFSVERPDGSNFTLKIRSTKLEDSAMYFCASRGDRTNTIYFGEGSWLTVV.

The gene calls are TRBV9 and TRBJ1-6, with 9 bases lining up with TRBD1. The V and J ends lost 4 bases and 5 bases, in that order; junction bases with no gene match: 7. The germline gives CDR1 SGDLS, CDR2 YYNGEE. This CDR3 spans 16 amino acids. For the CDR3, the DNA is TGTGCCAGCAGCCCAAGGGGGACAGGGAATAATTCACCCCTCCACTTT. Translation: CASSPRGTGNNSPLHF.

This clone was observed a single time. The rearrangement joins TRBV27 to TRBJ2-1; TRBD1 or TRBD2 may be the D gene (6 bases each). The CDR3 loop spans 13 amino acids. The V and J ends lost 6 bases and 6 bases respectively, with 12 bases between them. The germline V gene has CDR1 MNHEY and CDR2 SMNVEV (reference sequence). The CDR3 bases are TGTGCCAGCAGCCTCCGGGGGCGCAATGAGCAGTTCTTC. Translation: CASSLRGRNEQFF.

The CDR3 nucleotides read TGTGCCAGCAGTGAACGTCGCGAGGGCTATGGCTACACCTTC. It codes for CASSERREGYGYTF. V usage is TRBV2 and J usage is TRBJ1-2; D unresolved. Germline values: CDR1 SNHLY, CDR2 FYNNEI. Between the trimmed V and J ends, which lost 2 bases and 4 bases, there was a span of 11 bases. CDR3 length: 14 amino acids.

The chain carries TRBV6-1 and TRBJ1-1; 7 nucleotides line up with TRBD1. This CDR3 is 15 amino acids long. V lost 7 bases, J lost 1 base, and 9 bases stayed unmatched. Per the germline V gene, CDR1 is MNHNS and CDR2 is SASEGT. The CDR3 DNA reads TGTGCCAGCACCGATGGGGCAGGGGGGAACACTGAAGCTTTCTTT. This translates into CASTDGAGGNTEAFF.

CDR3 nucleotide sequence: TGTGCCAGCAGCTTCGGGGGGGACTACAATGAGCAGTTCTTC. As protein: CASSFGGDYNEQFF. This rearrangement joins TRBV28 to TRBJ2-1; TRBD2 agrees at 8 bases. The length of the CDR3 is 14 residues. CDR1 and CDR2 (germline): MDHEN, SYDVKM. V trimming: 6 bases; J trimming: 3 bases; junction bases outside the gene matches: 4.

The chain recombines TRBV6-5 with TRBJ1-1; no firm D call. The CDR3 consists of 14 residues. Trimming removed 2 bases from V and 0 bases from J, with 7 bases in between. Per germline, CDR1 MNHEY and CDR2 SVGAGI. The DNA for the CDR3 is TGTGCCAGCAGTTACGTGAACATGAACACTGAAGCTTTCTTT. Its protein product is CASSYVNMNTEAFF.

This clone was counted a single time. The rearrangement uses TRBV18 and TRBJ2-5, with no clear D. The CDR3 length is 11 residues. The ends were cut back, 8 bases at V and 0 bases at J, with 4 bases in the middle. Per the germline V gene, CDR1 is KGHSH and CDR2 is LQKENI. The CDR3 is CASTYQETQYF. Written as DNA, the CDR3 is TGTGCCAGCACATACCAAGAGACCCAGTACTTC.

The chain employs TRBV5-4 and TRBJ1-5; D possibly corresponds to TRBD1 (6 bases). The CDR3 contains 16 residues. The germline V gene has CDR1 SGHNT and CDR2 YYREEE (reference sequence). V dropped 0 bases and J dropped 0 bases, with 10 bases sitting between them. CDR3 nucleotide sequence: TGTGCCAGCAGCTTGGGGGGGCGCGGTAGCAATCAGCCCCAGCATTTT. This sequence encodes CASSLGGRGSNQPQHF. The full variable domain, with the rest looked up from reference TRBV5-4 and TRBJ1-5, is ETGVTQSPTHLIKTRGQQVTLRCSSQSGHNTVSWYQQALGQGPQFIFQYYREEENGRGNFPPRFSGLQFPNYSSELNVNALELDDSALYLCASSLGGRGSNQPQHFGDGTRLSIL.

V and J are TRBV6-5 and TRBJ2-1; the match to TRBD1 covers 7 bases. Germline V gene lookup returns CDR1 MNHEY and CDR2 SVGAGI. The CDR3 has 12 amino acids. J gave up 12 bases and V 6 bases, and 8 bases lay outside the gene matches. The CDR3 bases are TGTGCCAGCAGCTTACGACAGGGCCCGCAGTTCTTC. It codes for CASSLRQGPQFF.

J is TRBJ1-2 and V is TRBV28, with a tentative D call TRBD1 (6 bases). The CDR3 is made up of 13 amino acids. In germline, CDR1 is MDHEN, CDR2 SYDVKM. Trimming stripped 5 bases from V and 3 bases from J, with 10 bases between. The DNA for the CDR3 is TGTGCCAGCAGTGCTCACAGGGACTATGGCTACACCTTC. This codes for CASSAHRDYGYTF.

V is TRBV15 and J is TRBJ1-6; D gene uncertain. CDR3 length: 16 residues. The germline gives CDR1 LNHNV, CDR2 YYDKDF (reference sequence). The V and J ends lost 0 bases and 2 bases respectively, with 8 bases between them. CDR3: CATSRDPPAYNSPLHF. The CDR3 nucleotides are TGTGCCACCAGCAGAGATCCCCCCGCCTATAATTCACCCCTCCACTTT. Complete variable domain (other parts from reference TRBV15 and TRBJ1-6): DAMVIQNPRYQVTQFGKPVTLSCSQTLNHNVMYWYQQKSSQAPKLLFHYYDKDFNNEADTPDNFQSRRPNTSFCFLDIRSPGLGDTAMYLCATSRDPPAYNSPLHFGNGTRLTVT.

This clone has only a few counts. The chain carries TRBV4-1 and TRBJ2-3, with D perhaps being TRBD1 or TRBD2 (5 bases each). This CDR3 comprises 15 residues. The germline gives CDR1 MGHRA, CDR2 YSYEKL. Trimming cost V 4 bases and J 2 bases, with 13 bases left between them. The DNA for the CDR3 is TGCGCCAGCAGCCCAGGGACGGAGGACACAGATACGCAGTATTTT. Encoded protein: CASSPGTEDTDTQYF.

The gene calls are TRBV27 and TRBJ2-1; unclear D gene. CDR1 and CDR2 (germline): MNHEY, SMNVEV (reference sequence). Trimming shortened V by 4 bases and J by 0 bases, and 10 bases separated the two germline ends. CDR3 size: 15 residues. The CDR3 here is CASSSDSSSYNEQFF. The CDR3 DNA reads TGTGCCAGCAGTTCAGACTCGAGCTCCTACAATGAGCAGTTCTTC.

The rearrangement joins TRBV7-2 to TRBJ2-5; TRBD2 matches 8 bases. This CDR3 region has 14 residues. Germline loops: CDR1 SGHTA, CDR2 FQGNSA. The V gene end was trimmed by 5 bases and the J gene end by 12 bases; junction bases not matched to a gene: 14. The CDR3 sequence is CASSQGLYIGGEYF. The CDR3 DNA follows: TGTGCCAGCAGCCAGGGATTATATATCGGGGGGGAGTACTTC.

In its sample, this clone was seen a few times. The chain has TRBV6-5 and TRBJ1-1; possibly TRBD1 for D (6 bases). Germline CDR1 reads MNHEY; CDR2 reads SVGAGI. Trimming removed 2 bases at V and 4 bases at J, with 11 bases between. This CDR3 comprises 14 residues. The CDR3 nucleotides read TGTGCCAGCAGTTACCGCAGGGGAGGCACTGAAGCTTTCTTT. The encoded protein is CASSYRRGGTEAFF.

This chain joins TRBV11-2 and TRBJ2-2; D gene uncertain. The germline CDR1 and CDR2 sequences are SGHAT and FQNNGV. V was clipped by 5 bases and J by 2 bases, with 15 bases between them. The CDR3 length is 16 residues. CDR3 DNA: TGTGCCAGCAGCCGGACCTCCGGCTTAAACACCGGGGAGCTGTTTTTT. This codes for CASSRTSGLNTGELFF.

The rearrangement links TRBV7-2 to TRBJ1-1; D not certain. From germline, CDR1 is SGHTA and CDR2 FQGNSA. Between the trimmed V and J ends, which lost 1 base and 6 bases, there was a span of 12 bases. This CDR3 is built from 14 residues. The CDR3 loop reads CASSLGLAGSEAFF. The CDR3 DNA reads as TGTGCCAGCAGCTTAGGACTAGCGGGGTCTGAAGCTTTCTTT. Based on the CDR3 plus reference TRBV7-2 and TRBJ1-1, the full variable domain is GAGVSQSPSNKVTEKGKDVELRCDPISGHTALYWYRQSLGQGLEFLIYFQGNSAPDKSGLPSDRFSAERTGGSVSTLTIQRTQQEDSAVYLCASSLGLAGSEAFFGQGTRLTVV.

The rearrangement uses TRBV6-1 and TRBJ2-3; D unresolved. V was trimmed by 2 bases and J by 0 bases, leaving 6 bases between them. Germline V CDR1 and CDR2: MNHNS, SASEGT. CDR3 length: 14 residues. The CDR3 is CASSELTSTDTQYF. CDR3 coding DNA: TGTGCCAGCAGTGAACTAACTAGCACAGATACGCAGTATTTT.

A few counts support this clone. The chain's CDR3 is CASSFHRGGTEAFF. The CDR3, as DNA: TGTGCCAGCAGCTTTCACAGGGGGGGGACTGAAGCTTTCTTT. The chain employs TRBV11-2 and TRBJ1-1; TRBD1 agrees at 8 bases. V lost 3 bases and J lost 5; bases outside the gene matches: 5. Germline V gene sequence: CDR1 SGHAT, CDR2 FQNNGV. The CDR3 spans 14 residues.

The genes are TRBV5-1 and TRBJ1-1, with D possibly being TRBD1 (6 bases). Deletions cut 3 bases from V and 7 bases from J, with 10 bases between. Germline V gives CDR1 SGHRS, CDR2 YFSETQ. The CDR3 covers 12 residues. The CDR3 loop is CASSYGQSEAFF. As DNA, the CDR3 is TGCGCCAGCAGCTACGGACAGAGTGAAGCTTTCTTT. The full variable domain, its missing parts supplied by reference TRBV5-1 and TRBJ1-1, is KAGVTQTPRYLIKTRGQQVTLSCSPISGHRSVSWYQQTPGQGLQFLFEYFSETQRNKGNFPGRFSGRQFSNSRSEMNVSTLELGDSALYLCASSYGQSEAFFGQGTRLTVV.

The chain joins TRBV4-3 to TRBJ1-5; 9 nucleotides match TRBD1. The length of the CDR3 is 13 residues. The ends lost 3 bases at V and 7 bases at J; junction bases unmatched: 1. Germline values: CDR1 LGHNA, CDR2 YSLEER. CDR3 residues: CASSQDRGQPQHF. The CDR3 bases are TGCGCCAGCAGCCAGGACAGGGGCCAGCCCCAGCATTTT.

In its sample, this clone was seen once. The chain links TRBV29-1 to TRBJ2-1, with a tentative D call TRBD1 (5 bases). This CDR3 contains 13 residues. Trimming took 8 bases from V and 0 from J, leaving 11 bases between them. Germline V gene data show CDR1 as SQVTM and CDR2 as ANQGSEA. CDR3 amino acids: CSFRGSSYNEQFF. CDR3 bases: TGCAGCTTTAGGGGTAGCTCCTACAATGAGCAGTTCTTC.

The rearrangement links TRBV5-4 to TRBJ2-7, with 10 bases aligning to TRBD2. V lost 1 base and J lost 2; bases outside the gene matches: 6. Germline V gene lookup returns CDR1 SGHNT and CDR2 YYREEE (reference sequence). CDR3 size: 16 residues. The CDR3 spells CASSLYGSGGPYEQYF. CDR3 coding DNA: TGTGCCAGCAGCTTGTATGGTAGCGGGGGGCCCTACGAGCAGTACTTC.

The chain combines TRBV5-4 with TRBJ1-1; 7 bases are a match to TRBD1. The V segment lost 1 base and the J segment 4 bases; nucleotides outside the gene matches: 10. The CDR3 consists of 16 residues. CDR1 and CDR2 from the germline V gene are SGHNT and YYREEE (reference sequence). CDR3 bases: TGTGCCAGCAGCTTGAGGGCAGGGGGGCCGGTCACTGAAGCTTTCTTT. This encodes CASSLRAGGPVTEAFF. The entire variable domain, with the rest obtained from reference TRBV5-4 and TRBJ1-1, is as follows: ETGVTQSPTHLIKTRGQQVTLRCSSQSGHNTVSWYQQALGQGPQFIFQYYREEENGRGNFPPRFSGLQFPNYSSELNVNALELDDSALYLCASSLRAGGPVTEAFFGQGTRLTVV.